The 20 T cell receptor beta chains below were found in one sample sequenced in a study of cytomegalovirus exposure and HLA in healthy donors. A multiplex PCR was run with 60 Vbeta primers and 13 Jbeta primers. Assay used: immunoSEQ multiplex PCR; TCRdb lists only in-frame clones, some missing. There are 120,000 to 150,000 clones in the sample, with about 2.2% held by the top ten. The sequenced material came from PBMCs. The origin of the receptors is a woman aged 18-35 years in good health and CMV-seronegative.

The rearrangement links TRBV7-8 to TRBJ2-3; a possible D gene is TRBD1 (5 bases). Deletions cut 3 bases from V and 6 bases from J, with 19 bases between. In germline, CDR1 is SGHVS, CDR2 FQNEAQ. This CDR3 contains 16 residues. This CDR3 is CASSLTQVTRGDTQYF. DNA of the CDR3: TGTGCCAGCAGCTTGACACAGGTCACCCGTGGGGATACGCAGTATTTT.

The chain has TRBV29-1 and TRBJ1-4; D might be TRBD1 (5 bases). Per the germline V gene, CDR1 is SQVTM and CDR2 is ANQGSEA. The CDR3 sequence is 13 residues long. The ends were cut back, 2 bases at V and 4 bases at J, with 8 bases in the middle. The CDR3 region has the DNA TGCAGCGTTGAATCGGGGGGTAATGAAAAACTGTTTTTT. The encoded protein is CSVESGGNEKLFF.

CDR3 coding DNA: TGTGCCTACATGGCGGGGCATATGGGGCTTGAAGCTTTCTTT. Translated, it gives CAYMAGHMGLEAFF. The chain couples TRBV30 to TRBJ1-1, with D tentatively TRBD1 (5 bases). The germline gives CDR1 GTSNPN, CDR2 SVGIG (reference sequence). The CDR3 has 14 amino acids. V was shortened by 7 bases and J by 7 bases, with 22 bases between the two germline ends.

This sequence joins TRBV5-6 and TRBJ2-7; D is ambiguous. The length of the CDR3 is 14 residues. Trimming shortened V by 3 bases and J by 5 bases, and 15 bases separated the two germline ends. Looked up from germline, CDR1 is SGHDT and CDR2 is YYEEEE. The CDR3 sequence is CASSSTALSDEQYF. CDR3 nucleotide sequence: TGTGCCAGCAGCTCCACCGCCCTATCGGACGAGCAGTACTTC.

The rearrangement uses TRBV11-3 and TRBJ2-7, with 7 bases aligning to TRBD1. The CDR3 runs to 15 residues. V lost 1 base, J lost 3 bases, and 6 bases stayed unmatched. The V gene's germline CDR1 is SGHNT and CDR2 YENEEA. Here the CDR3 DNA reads TGTGCCAGCAGCTTAGGAGGGGGCAGGGGCTACGAGCAGTACGTC. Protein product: CASSLGGGRGYEQYV.

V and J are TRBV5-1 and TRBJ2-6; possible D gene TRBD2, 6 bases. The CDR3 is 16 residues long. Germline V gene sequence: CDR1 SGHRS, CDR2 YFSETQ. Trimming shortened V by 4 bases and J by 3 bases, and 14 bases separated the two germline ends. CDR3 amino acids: CASSIGTADGANVLTF. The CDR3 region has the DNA TGCGCCAGCAGCATAGGGACTGCTGATGGGGCCAACGTCCTGACTTTC.

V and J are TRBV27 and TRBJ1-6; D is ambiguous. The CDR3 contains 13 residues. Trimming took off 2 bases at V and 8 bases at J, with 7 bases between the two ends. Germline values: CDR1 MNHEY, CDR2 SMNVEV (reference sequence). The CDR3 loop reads CASSLGLDSPLHF. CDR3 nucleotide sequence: TGTGCCAGCAGTTTAGGACTTGATTCACCCCTCCACTTT.

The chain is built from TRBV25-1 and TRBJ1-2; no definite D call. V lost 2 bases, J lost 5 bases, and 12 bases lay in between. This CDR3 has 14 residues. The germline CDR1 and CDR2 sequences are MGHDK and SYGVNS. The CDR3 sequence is CASSESSPLYGYTF. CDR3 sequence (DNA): TGTGCCAGCAGTGAAAGTTCCCCACTATATGGCTACACCTTC.

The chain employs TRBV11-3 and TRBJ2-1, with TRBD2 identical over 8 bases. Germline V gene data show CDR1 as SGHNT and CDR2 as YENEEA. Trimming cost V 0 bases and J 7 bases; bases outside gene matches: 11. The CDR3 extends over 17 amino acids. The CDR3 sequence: CASSLEFSGRARNEQFF. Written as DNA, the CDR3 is TGTGCCAGCAGCTTAGAGTTCAGCGGGAGAGCGAGGAATGAGCAGTTCTTC.

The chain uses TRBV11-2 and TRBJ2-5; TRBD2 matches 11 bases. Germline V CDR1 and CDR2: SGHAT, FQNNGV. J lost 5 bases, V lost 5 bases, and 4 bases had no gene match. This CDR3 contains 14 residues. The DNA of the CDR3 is TGTGCCAGCAGCCCCTGGACTAGCGGGGAGACCCAGTACTTC. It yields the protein CASSPWTSGETQYF.

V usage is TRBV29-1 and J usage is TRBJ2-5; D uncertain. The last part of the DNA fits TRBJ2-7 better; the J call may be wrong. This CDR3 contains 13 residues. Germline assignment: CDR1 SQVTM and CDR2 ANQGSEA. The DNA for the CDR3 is TGCAGCGTTGAAGAGGTTAGCTCCTACGAGCAGTACTTC. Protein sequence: CSVEEVSSYEQYF.

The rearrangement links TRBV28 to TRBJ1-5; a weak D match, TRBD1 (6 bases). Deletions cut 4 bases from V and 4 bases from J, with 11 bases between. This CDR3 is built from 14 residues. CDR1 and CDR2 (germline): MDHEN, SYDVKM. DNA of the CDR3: TGTGCCAGCAGTTACACAGGGAATAATCAGCCCCAGCATTTT. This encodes CASSYTGNNQPQHF.

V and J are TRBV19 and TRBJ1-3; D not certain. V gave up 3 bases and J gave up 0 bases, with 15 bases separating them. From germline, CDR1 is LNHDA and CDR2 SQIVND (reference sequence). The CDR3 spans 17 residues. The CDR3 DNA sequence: TGTGCCAGTAGTATCGCCCGACTGGCCGTCTCTGGAAACACCATATATTTT. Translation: CASSIARLAVSGNTIYF.

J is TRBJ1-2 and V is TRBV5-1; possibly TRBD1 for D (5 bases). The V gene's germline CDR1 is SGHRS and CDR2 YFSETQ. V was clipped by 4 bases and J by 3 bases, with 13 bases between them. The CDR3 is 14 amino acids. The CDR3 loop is CASSPRGGYYGYTF. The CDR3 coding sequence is TGCGCCAGCAGCCCTCGGGGGGGGTACTATGGCTACACCTTC. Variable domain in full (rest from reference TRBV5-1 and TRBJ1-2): KAGVTQTPRYLIKTRGQQVTLSCSPISGHRSVSWYQQTPGQGLQFLFEYFSETQRNKGNFPGRFSGRQFSNSRSEMNVSTLELGDSALYLCASSPRGGYYGYTFGSGTRLTVV.

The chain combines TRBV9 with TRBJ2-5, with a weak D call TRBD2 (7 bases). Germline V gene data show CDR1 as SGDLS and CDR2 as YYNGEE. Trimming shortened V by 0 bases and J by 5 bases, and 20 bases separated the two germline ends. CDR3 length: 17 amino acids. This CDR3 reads CASSVATAGVQGETQYF. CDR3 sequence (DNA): TGTGCCAGCAGCGTAGCTACGGCGGGGGTCCAGGGGGAGACCCAGTACTTC.

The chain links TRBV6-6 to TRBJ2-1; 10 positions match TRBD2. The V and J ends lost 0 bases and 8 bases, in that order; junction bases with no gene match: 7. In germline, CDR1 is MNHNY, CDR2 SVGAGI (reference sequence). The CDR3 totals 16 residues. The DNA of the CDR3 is TGTGCCAGCAGTTACTCAGGGCTAGCGGGAGAGTATGAGCAGTTCTTC. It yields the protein CASSYSGLAGEYEQFF.

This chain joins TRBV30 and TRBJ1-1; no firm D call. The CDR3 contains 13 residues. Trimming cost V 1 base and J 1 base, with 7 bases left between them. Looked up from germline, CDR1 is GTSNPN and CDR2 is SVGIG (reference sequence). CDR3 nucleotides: TGTGCCTGGAGTGGTGGCACGAACACTGAAGCTTTCTTT. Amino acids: CAWSGGTNTEAFF.

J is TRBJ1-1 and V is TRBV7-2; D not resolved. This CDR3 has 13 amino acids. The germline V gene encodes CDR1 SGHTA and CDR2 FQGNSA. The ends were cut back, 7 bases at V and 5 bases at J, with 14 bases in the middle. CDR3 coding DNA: TGTGCCAGCAATATCTTTCGGGGAACTGAAGCTTTCTTT. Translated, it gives CASNIFRGTEAFF.

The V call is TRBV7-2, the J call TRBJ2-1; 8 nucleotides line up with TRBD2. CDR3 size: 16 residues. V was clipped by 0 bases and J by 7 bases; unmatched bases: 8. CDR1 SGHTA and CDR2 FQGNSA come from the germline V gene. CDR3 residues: CASSLAASGSWNEQFF. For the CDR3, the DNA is TGTGCCAGCAGCTTAGCGGCCAGCGGGAGTTGGAATGAGCAGTTCTTC.

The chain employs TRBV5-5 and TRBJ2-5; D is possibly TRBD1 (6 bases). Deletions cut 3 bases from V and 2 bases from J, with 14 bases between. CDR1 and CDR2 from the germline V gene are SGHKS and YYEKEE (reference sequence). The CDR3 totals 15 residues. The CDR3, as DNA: TGTGCCAGCAGCTCCAAGTGGACAGTTCAAGAGACCCAGTACTTC. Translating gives CASSSKWTVQETQYF.